This passage covers 13 T cell receptor beta chains from one sample sequenced in a study of blood T cell repertoires in COVID-19. Clones were read by immunoSEQ multiplex PCR, and TCRdb kept only the in-frame ones, dropping some. The sample records roughly 220,000 clones, more than 80% being singletons. Sequencing used PBMCs or T cells enriched from blood (not recorded which). The source is a woman aged 40 to 49 with acute COVID-19.

The chain combines TRBV5-1 with TRBJ2-1, with TRBD2 matching 10 bases. The junction had 8 bases not matched to a gene; V was cut back by 4 bases and J by 4 bases. Germline CDR1 SGHRS, CDR2 YFSETQ. This CDR3 has 16 amino acids. The CDR3 DNA sequence: TGCGCCAGCAGCACAATTAGCGGGGGGAGTTACAATGAGCAGTTCTTC. This gives the protein CASSTISGGSYNEQFF.

The gene calls are TRBV5-1 and TRBJ2-7, with 7 bases matching TRBD2. Unmatched junction bases numbered 5, after V lost 0 bases and J lost 2 bases. Germline loops: CDR1 SGHRS, CDR2 YFSETQ. The CDR3 loop spans 15 amino acids. CDR3 protein: CASSLDPGRTYEQYV. The CDR3, as DNA: TGCGCCAGCAGCTTGGACCCCGGGAGGACCTACGAGCAGTACGTC.

The chain links TRBV3-1 (or the pseudogene TRBV3-2) to TRBJ2-1; D might be TRBD2 (6 bases). Germline CDR1 LGHDT, CDR2 YNNKEL (reference sequence). This CDR3 is built from 17 residues. V lost 1 base and J 6 bases, leaving 19 bases between the germline ends. The CDR3, as DNA: TGTGCCAGCAGCCAAGCTGGGACCAAACCGCGGGGCAATGAGCAGTTCTTC. As protein: CASSQAGTKPRGNEQFF.

The chain recombines TRBV6-5 with TRBJ2-3; the D is unclear. Between the trimmed V and J ends, which lost 7 bases and 2 bases, there was a span of 4 bases. Germline CDR1 is MNHEY and CDR2 is SVGAGI. The CDR3 extends over 11 amino acids. Written as DNA, the CDR3 is TGTGCCAGCACCTTCACAGATACGCAGTATTTT. It codes for CASTFTDTQYF.

This clone appeared a single time. The genes are TRBV5-4 and TRBJ2-7; D not resolved. CDR1 and CDR2 (germline): SGHNT, YYREEE (reference sequence). The CDR3 loop spans 14 amino acids. V lost 0 bases, J lost 2 bases, and 9 bases lay in between. The CDR3, as DNA: TGTGCCAGCAGCTTGGCGACAAAACCCTACGAGCAGTACGTC. Translating it yields CASSLATKPYEQYV.

The chain joins TRBV7-2 to TRBJ2-2; the match to TRBD2 covers 12 bases. Germline V CDR1 and CDR2: SGHTA, FQGNSA. Trimming took 6 bases from V and 0 from J; bases not matched to a gene: 8. The CDR3 is 18 residues long. CDR3 region: CASSHRTSGVTNTGELFF. The CDR3 DNA is TGTGCCAGCAGTCACCGGACTAGCGGGGTGACGAACACCGGGGAGCTGTTTTTT.

Comment on this clone: The same CDR3 also results from other DNA sequences found in this sample. The chain employs TRBV6-5 and TRBJ1-2; D gene uncertain. The CDR3 has 12 residues. Germline V gene sequence: CDR1 MNHEY, CDR2 SVGAGI. Deletions cut 6 bases from V and 5 bases from J, with 10 bases between. CDR3 bases: TGTGCCAGCAGAACAGCCAGTTATGGCTACACCTTC. Its protein product is CASRTASYGYTF.

The J gene is TRBJ2-5, the V gene TRBV14; 16 bases fit TRBD2. This CDR3 is built from 17 residues. Germline-derived CDR1 and CDR2 are SGHDN and FVKESK. V was clipped by 6 bases and J by 4 bases; unmatched bases: 8. CDR3 amino acids: CASSPPGLAGGRETQYF. Written as DNA, the CDR3 is TGTGCCAGCAGTCCCCCGGGACTAGCGGGGGGGCGAGAGACCCAGTACTTC. Combining the CDR3 with reference TRBV14 and TRBJ2-5 gives the whole variable domain EAGVTQFPSHSVIEKGQTVTLRCDPISGHDNLYWYRRVMGKEIKFLLHFVKESKQDESGMPNNRFLAERTGGTYSTLKVQPAELEDSGVYFCASSPPGLAGGRETQYFGPGTRLLVL.

The rearrangement links TRBV25-1 to TRBJ1-2; D not certain. The germline CDR1 and CDR2 sequences are MGHDK and SYGVNS. The length of the CDR3 is 11 residues. Trimming stripped 11 bases from V and 6 bases from J, with 13 bases between. The CDR3 region is CALWGGDGYTF. In DNA, the CDR3 is TGTGCCCTCTGGGGAGGAGATGGCTACACCTTC.

This clone was detected only once. J is TRBJ1-1 and V is TRBV19; 7 bases are shared with TRBD1. The CDR3 sequence is 16 residues long. Germline lookup yields CDR1 LNHDA and CDR2 SQIVND (reference sequence). V shed 6 bases, J shed 0 bases, and the junction held 10 bases outside the gene matches. This CDR3 is CASRKRDSSMNTEAFF. In DNA form, the CDR3 reads TGTGCCAGTAGGAAACGGGACAGTTCAATGAACACTGAAGCTTTCTTT. Looking up the rest from reference TRBV19 and TRBJ1-1 gives the full variable domain: DGGITQSPKYLFRKEGQNVTLSCEQNLNHDAMYWYRQDPGQGLRLIYYSQIVNDFQKGDIAEGYSVSREKKESFPLTVTSAQKNPTAFYLCASRKRDSSMNTEAFFGQGTRLTVV.

This chain uses TRBV6-5 with TRBJ1-3, with 8 bases fitting TRBD1. The ends lost 5 bases at V and 6 bases at J; junction bases unmatched: 9. The CDR3 is made up of 15 amino acids. CDR1 and CDR2 from the germline V gene are MNHEY and SVGAGI. The CDR3 region has the DNA TGTGCCAGCAGTCAGCCCGGGACAGGAAAAAACACCATATATTTT. The encoded protein is CASSQPGTGKNTIYF.

This clone has more than one count but fewer than ten. The chain has TRBV5-1 and TRBJ1-2; tentative D call: TRBD1 (5 bases). CDR3 length: 17 residues. Germline-derived CDR1 and CDR2 are SGHRS and YFSETQ. The germline V and J ends were trimmed by 0 bases and 0 bases, with 15 bases remaining between them. The CDR3 bases are TGCGCCAGCAGCTTGGGGGTTTCCACAGGAGCTAACTATGGCTACACCTTC. It translates to CASSLGVSTGANYGYTF. Using reference TRBV5-1 and TRBJ1-2 for the parts outside the CDR3, the full variable domain is KAGVTQTPRYLIKTRGQQVTLSCSPISGHRSVSWYQQTPGQGLQFLFEYFSETQRNKGNFPGRFSGRQFSNSRSEMNVSTLELGDSALYLCASSLGVSTGANYGYTFGSGTRLTVV.

This chain uses TRBV9 with TRBJ1-2, with D possibly being TRBD1 (5 bases). Per the germline V gene, CDR1 is SGDLS and CDR2 is YYNGEE. This CDR3 contains 16 residues. Trimming took off 3 bases at V and 3 bases at J, with 18 bases between the two ends. Written as DNA, the CDR3 is TGTGCCAGCAGCGGGTCTGCGGGGGGTTATGACTATGGCTACACCTTC. It yields the protein CASSGSAGGYDYGYTF.